This T cell receptor beta chain was captured in a study of OX40 agonist ivuxolimab in advanced cancers. Libraries were prepared by immunoSEQ multiplex PCR; TCRdb keeps only in-frame clonotypes and omits some of them. The table includes about 77,000 clones, 90% detected once. V was pared by 5 bases and J by 1 base, with 17 bases between. The CDR3 sequence is 16 residues long. CDR1 and CDR2 from the germline V gene are MNHEY and SMNVEV (reference sequence). Findings and limits, study-wide: Fewer expanded clones were found on average in CD4+ than in CD8+ T cells.

In the case of this clone: The antigen is undetermined.

The chain joins TRBV27 to TRBJ1-2; D ambiguous. This TCR was recovered from an adult with an advanced solid tumor such as melanoma, head and neck, liver or kidney cancer. Sequenced material: CD4+ or CD8+ T cells sorted from blood, taken in a trial of the OX40 agonist ivuxolimab. The CDR3: CASSPLHQTGNYGYTF. CDR3 DNA sequence: TGTGCCAGCAGTCCCCTCCACCAGACGGGTAACTATGGCTACACCTTC.